Presented here are 15 T cell receptor beta chains from one specimen sequenced in a study of beta chain features in type 1 diabetes. The sequenced template was cDNA made from the entire isolated RNA. TCRdb keeps only in-frame clones here, not all; method: immunoSEQ multiplex PCR. The repertoire holds about 350,000 clones, around 20% seen once, with around 0.04% in the top ten. Material for sequencing was naive CD4+ T cells from blood. The receptors come from a young woman in good health.

This clone is a singleton in its sample. This rearrangement joins TRBV19 to TRBJ1-5; 7 nucleotides match TRBD1. Trimming took 7 bases from V and 3 from J; bases not matched to a gene: 6. CDR3 length equals 14 residues. CDR1 is LNHDA, CDR2 SQIVND, per germline (reference sequence). The CDR3 DNA reads as TGTGCCAGTACCCGACAGGGACCCAATCAGCCCCAGCATTTT. It codes for CASTRQGPNQPQHF.

On this clone itself: Other DNA sequences in the sample encode the same CDR3. The chain is built from TRBV5-1 and TRBJ1-1; 7 bases fit TRBD1. The CDR3 contains 14 residues. Trimming removed 0 bases from V and 1 base from J; junction bases left unmatched: 0. CDR1 is SGHRS, CDR2 YFSETQ, per germline. In DNA form, the CDR3 reads TGCGCCAGCAGCTTGGGGACAGGGAACACTGAAGCTTTCTTT. Protein: CASSLGTGNTEAFF.

A note on this clone: The identical CDR3 is also encoded by other nucleotide sequences in the sample. This chain connects TRBV4-1 to TRBJ2-1; 9 nucleotides line up with TRBD1. V shed 4 bases and J 6 bases; nucleotides not matched to a gene: 4. The germline gives CDR1 MGHRA, CDR2 YSYEKL. The CDR3 consists of 14 residues. The CDR3 reads CASSLRQGGNEQFF. The CDR3 region has the DNA TGCGCCAGCAGCCTACGACAGGGGGGCAATGAGCAGTTCTTC.

This clone has a single count. CDR3 coding DNA: TGTGCCAGCGCTAGCGGGGCCGACACAGATACGCAGTATTTT. As protein: CASASGADTDTQYF. The chain links TRBV6-1 to TRBJ2-3; 9 nucleotides match TRBD2. Germline V gene sequence: CDR1 MNHNS, CDR2 SASEGT. V was clipped by 8 bases and J by 2 bases; unmatched bases: 5. The CDR3 is 14 residues long.

In this sample, this clone turned up a few times. The genes are TRBV6-1 and TRBJ2-7; D is perhaps TRBD1 (6 bases). The CDR3 contains 14 residues. Germline V lookup: CDR1 MNHNS, CDR2 SASEGT. V was pared by 6 bases and J by 2 bases, with 14 bases between. DNA of the CDR3: TGTGCCAGCAGGGGGACACCCTCCCCCTACGAGCAGTACTTC. Translation gives CASRGTPSPYEQYF.

The table lists this clone with a few counts. The chain couples TRBV4-1 to TRBJ1-5, with 10 bases lining up with TRBD1. The ends lost 1 base at V and 2 bases at J; junction bases unmatched: 8. CDR3 length equals 18 residues. Germline CDR1 is MGHRA and CDR2 is YSYEKL. CDR3 coding DNA: TGCGCCAGCAGCCAAGGAAAGGGGACAGGGGAAGGCAATCAGCCCCAGCATTTT. It translates to CASSQGKGTGEGNQPQHF.

The gene calls are TRBV5-4 and TRBJ2-2, with 9 bases aligning to TRBD1. This CDR3 contains 17 residues. Germline loops: CDR1 SGHNT, CDR2 YYREEE (reference sequence). After removal of 0 bases from V and 9 bases from J, the junction contained 12 bases not matched to a gene. CDR3 DNA sequence: TGTGCCAGCAGCTTGGGAGGGACAGGGATTGCCGGCCGGGAGCTGTTTTTT. Its translation is CASSLGGTGIAGRELFF.

The rearrangement links TRBV14 to TRBJ1-2, with a possible D match to TRBD1 (5 bases). Trimming took 4 bases from V and 1 from J, leaving 13 bases between them. Per germline, CDR1 SGHDN and CDR2 FVKESK. The CDR3 has 15 amino acids. The CDR3 nucleotides read TGTGCCAGCAGCCCCAGGGTTACGGATAACTATGGCTACACCTTC. It is translated as CASSPRVTDNYGYTF.

This clone was detected only a few times. V and J are TRBV6-1 and TRBJ2-1; the match to TRBD2 covers 13 bases. The length of the CDR3 is 17 residues. V shed 4 bases and J 2 bases; nucleotides not matched to a gene: 5. CDR1 is MNHNS and CDR2 is SASEGT in the germline V gene. CDR3 nucleotides: TGTGCCAGCAGTGGGACTAGCGGGAGCATTCCCTACAATGAGCAGTTCTTC. Residues: CASSGTSGSIPYNEQFF.

The chain combines TRBV5-4 with TRBJ2-6; D is possibly TRBD1 (7 bases). CDR1 is SGHNT and CDR2 is YYREEE in the germline V gene (reference sequence). With 4 bases removed from V and 4 bases from J, the gap between germline ends came to 15 bases. This CDR3 has 16 amino acids. The CDR3 is CASSLRGAWGANVLTF. The CDR3 nucleotides are TGTGCCAGCAGCCTCAGGGGGGCTTGGGGGGCCAACGTCCTGACTTTC.

This chain's CDR3 is CASTRQGNTEAFF. The DNA for the CDR3 is TGTGCCAGCACCCGTCAGGGTAACACTGAAGCTTTCTTT. J is TRBJ1-1 and V is TRBV27; D might be TRBD1 (5 bases). The V gene lost 7 bases and the J gene lost 2 bases, with 11 bases spanning the gap. The CDR3 spans 13 residues. CDR1 is MNHEY and CDR2 is SMNVEV in the germline V gene (reference sequence).

V gene TRBV9 combines with J gene TRBJ1-5; 11 nucleotides line up with TRBD1. The ends lost 4 bases at V and 5 bases at J; junction bases unmatched: 2. The CDR3 is 14 amino acids. Germline V lookup: CDR1 SGDLS, CDR2 YYNGEE. CDR3 residues: CASSLGQGDQPQHF. In DNA form, the CDR3 reads TGTGCCAGCAGCCTGGGACAGGGGGATCAGCCCCAGCATTTT.

J is TRBJ2-3 and V is TRBV5-1; D perhaps matches TRBD2 (5 bases). CDR1 and CDR2 (germline): SGHRS, YFSETQ. This CDR3 is built from 17 residues. The V gene lost 0 bases and the J gene lost 2 bases, with 16 bases spanning the gap. CDR3 region: CASSLGRTGSTTDTQYF. The CDR3 nucleotides are TGCGCCAGCAGCTTGGGACGGACTGGGAGTACCACAGATACGCAGTATTTT.

This clone was detected a few times. The chain uses TRBV7-9 and TRBJ1-1; D gene unclear. The V end was cut by 3 bases, the J end by 0 bases, with 8 bases between. This CDR3 has 14 amino acids. Germline assignment: CDR1 SEHNR and CDR2 FQNEAQ (reference sequence). As DNA, the CDR3 is TGTGCCAGCAGCTTCTACGGGATGAACACTGAAGCTTTCTTT. This translates into CASSFYGMNTEAFF. The full variable domain, with the rest looked up from reference TRBV7-9 and TRBJ1-1, is DTGVSQNPRHKITKRGQNVTFRCDPISEHNRLYWYRQTLGQGPEFLTYFQNEAQLEKSRLLSDRFSAERPKGSFSTLEIQRTEQGDSAMYLCASSFYGMNTEAFFGQGTRLTVV.

The chain combines TRBV13 with TRBJ1-1; 10 positions agree with TRBD1. V lost 10 bases, J lost 1 base, and 3 bases stayed unmatched. Germline V lookup: CDR1 PRHDT, CDR2 FYEKMQ (reference sequence). CDR3 length equals 13 residues. The DNA of the CDR3 is TGTGCCACCGGACAGGGGGAGAACACTGAAGCTTTCTTT. This translates into CATGQGENTEAFF.